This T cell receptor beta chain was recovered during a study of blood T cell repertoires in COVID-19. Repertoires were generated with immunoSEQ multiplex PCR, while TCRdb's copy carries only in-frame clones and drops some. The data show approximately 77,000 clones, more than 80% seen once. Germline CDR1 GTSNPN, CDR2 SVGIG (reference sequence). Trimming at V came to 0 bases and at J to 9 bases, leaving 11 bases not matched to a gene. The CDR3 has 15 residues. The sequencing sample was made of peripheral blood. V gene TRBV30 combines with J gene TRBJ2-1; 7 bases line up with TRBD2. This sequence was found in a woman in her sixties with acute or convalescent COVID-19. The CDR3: CAWSVPRTWGGEQFF. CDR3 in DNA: TGTGCCTGGAGTGTACCCAGAACGTGGGGGGGTGAGCAGTTCTTC.